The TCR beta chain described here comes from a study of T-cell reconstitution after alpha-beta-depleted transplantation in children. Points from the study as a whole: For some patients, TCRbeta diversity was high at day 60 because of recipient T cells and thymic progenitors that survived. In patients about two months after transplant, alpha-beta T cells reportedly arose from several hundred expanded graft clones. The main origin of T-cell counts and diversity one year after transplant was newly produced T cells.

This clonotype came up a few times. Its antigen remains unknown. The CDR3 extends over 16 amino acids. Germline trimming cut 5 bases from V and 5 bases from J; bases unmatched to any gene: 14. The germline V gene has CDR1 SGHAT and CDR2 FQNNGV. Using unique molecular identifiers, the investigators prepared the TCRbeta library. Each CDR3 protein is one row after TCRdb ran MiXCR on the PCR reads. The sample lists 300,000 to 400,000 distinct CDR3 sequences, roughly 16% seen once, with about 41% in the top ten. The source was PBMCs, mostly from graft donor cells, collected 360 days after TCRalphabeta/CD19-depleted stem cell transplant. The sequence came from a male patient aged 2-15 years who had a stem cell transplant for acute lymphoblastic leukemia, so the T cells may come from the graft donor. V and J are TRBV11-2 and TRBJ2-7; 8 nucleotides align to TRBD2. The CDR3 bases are TGTGCCAGCAGCCCAAATAGGGGGACTAGTTTCCACGAGCAGTACTTC. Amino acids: CASSPNRGTSFHEQYF.